This TCR beta chain was captured by sequencing in a study of blood T cell repertoires in COVID-19 (dated by TCRdb to 2018 to 2020). General notes on the study: The collaborator samples originated in the United States, Italy and Spain and spanned the acute and convalescent phases of COVID-19. The sample metadata nearly always contained a de-identified subject ID, COVID-19 status, age in years and sex. The material from the prospective study consisted of cDNA or gDNA derived from T cells, B-cell-depleted T cells, or PBMCs. The repertoires were made available in a free public database intended to serve as a resource for research on the immune response to SARS-CoV-2. The dataset comprised deeply sampled blood TCRbeta repertoires from subjects exposed to, actively infected with, or recovered from COVID-19. Samples came from the ongoing ImmuneRACE study (first 160 participants) plus 1,254 subjects from 6 global collaborators. Where available, HLA class I and class II types were taken from metadata supplied by the sample provider and were not determined by assay-based typing. Results the study describes overall, beyond this receptor: The amount of clinical and demographic metadata varied by source and participant and was provided uncurated.

TCRbeta CDR3 regions were amplified from genomic DNA using the immunoSEQ Assay, a bias-controlled multiplex PCR. In the source study's methods: Within the assay, amplification of reference gene primers was used to estimate how many nucleated cells each sample contained. To quantify the absolute abundance of each unique TCRbeta CDR3 rearrangement, sequence reads were collapsed and filtered. Productive Simpson clonality was computed per sample as the square root of Simpson's diversity index over productive rearrangements. TCRdb obtained this table from immuneACCESS and retained in-frame rearrangements with V and J assigned. These tables miss some clones; where compared with another copy, unresolved V genes account for less than half of the shortfall, and the remainder is unexplained. V, J and clone size are taken as reported in that table, and D and trimming were inferred from the DNA itself. The sample table contains 150,000 to 200,000 clones; only one count was recorded for more than 70% of them. The ten largest clones add up to 14% of the sample.

Comment on this clone: The clone's antigen remains unknown. No per-base quality is available; no much larger clone lies one base away.

The CDR3 runs 15 amino acids, cysteine and phenylalanine included. Kept here is only the CDR3 DNA, which spans 45 bases and is read in frame from base 1. V and J are truncated by 5 bases and 0 bases respectively, leaving an intervening sequence of 14 bases. CDR1 and CDR2 are read off the germline V gene as MNHEY and SVGAGI. The collaborating institutions used their own protocols to collect whole blood in K2EDTA tubes. For TCRbeta analysis, collaborator samples were shipped as frozen whole blood, as isolated PBMCs, or as DNA extracted from either sample type. The sequenced sample was peripheral blood. The V gene is TRBV6-5 and the J gene is TRBJ2-7; the D gene is perhaps TRBD2, on 5 matching bases. The source is a man aged 18 to 30 with active or convalescent COVID-19. The DNA sequence is TGTGCCAGCAGTCCCTCCGTAGCGTCCTCCTACGAGCAGTACTTC. It translates as CASSPSVASSYEQYF.